Each of the 24 T cell receptor beta chains below was sequenced from the same sample in a study of T cell responses to AZD1222 COVID-19 vaccine (dated by TCRdb to the early 2020s). Explained via the paper, the time point label denotes: baseline before first vaccination. The library was prepared using the immunoSEQ multiplex PCR assay. In TCRdb, the immuneACCESS table is reduced to in-frame sequences with V and J assigned. These tables do not hold every clone; where another copy was compared, an unresolved V gene accounts for under half, and the others remain unexplained. The sample profile shows 65,000 to 85,000 clones; approximately 84% of them were found once. About 12% of the sample rests with the top ten. The sample in question was peripheral blood, obtained on day 0 of AZD1222 vaccination. The receptors come from an adult in good health.

The chain links TRBV30 to TRBJ1-1; 7 bases are a match to TRBD1. The V and J ends lost 3 bases and 7 bases, in that order; junction bases with no gene match: 17. The CDR3 length is 16 residues. Germline V CDR1 and CDR2: GTSNPN, SVGIG (reference sequence). The CDR3 DNA reads as TGTGCCTGGAGCCGACAGGGTAAAGGGCAGGGGGGTGAAGCTTTCTTT. Protein product: CAWSRQGKGQGGEAFF.

The chain couples TRBV9 to TRBJ1-5; D gene ambiguous. Per the germline V gene, CDR1 is SGDLS and CDR2 is YYNGEE. V was shortened by 0 bases and J by 0 bases, with 7 bases between the two germline ends. The CDR3 is 15 amino acids. DNA for the CDR3: TGTGCCAGCAGCGTAGCTGCCGGTAGCAATCAGCCCCAGCATTTT. Protein sequence: CASSVAAGSNQPQHF. Based on the CDR3 plus reference TRBV9 and TRBJ1-5, the full variable domain is DSGVTQTPKHLITATGQRVTLRCSPRSGDLSVYWYQQSLDQGLQFLIQYYNGEERAKGNILERFSAQQFPDLHSELNLSSLELGDSALYFCASSVAAGSNQPQHFGDGTRLSIL.

The V gene is TRBV7-2, the J gene TRBJ2-5; 12 bases fit TRBD2. The CDR3 loop spans 16 amino acids. The V segment lost 5 bases and the J segment 0 bases; nucleotides outside the gene matches: 4. Germline V CDR1 and CDR2: SGHTA, FQGNSA. In nucleotides, the CDR3 is TGTGCCAGCAGCCCGGGACTAGCGGGTTACCAAGAGACCCAGTACTTC. Protein product: CASSPGLAGYQETQYF.

Turning to this clone: Other DNA sequences in this specimen translate into the identical CDR3. V gene TRBV11-3 combines with J gene TRBJ2-2, with TRBD2 identical over 9 bases. V shed 9 bases and J 3 bases; nucleotides not matched to a gene: 11. CDR3 length equals 16 residues. CDR1 and CDR2 (germline): SGHNT, YENEEA. CDR3 bases: TGTGCCAGGGGGGGTGGGCGGGGGGGCGACACCGGGGAGCTGTTTTTT. Protein sequence: CARGGGRGGDTGELFF.

The chain couples TRBV6-1 to TRBJ2-7; D call uncertain. Trimming stripped 2 bases from V and 0 bases from J, with 8 bases between. Germline V lookup: CDR1 MNHNS, CDR2 SASEGT. This CDR3 spans 14 amino acids. CDR3 in DNA: TGTGCCAGCAGTGAATCCTCAAACTCCTACGAGCAGTACTTC. Protein product: CASSESSNSYEQYF.

V usage is TRBV19 and J usage is TRBJ1-1; perhaps TRBD1 as D (6 bases). This CDR3 has 12 amino acids. V dropped 6 bases and J dropped 1 base, with 6 bases sitting between them. From germline, CDR1 is LNHDA and CDR2 SQIVND (reference sequence). CDR3 residues: CASRTGNTEAFF. CDR3 in DNA: TGTGCCAGTAGGACAGGGAACACTGAAGCTTTCTTT.

This clone is medium-sized (0.01 to 0.1%) within its sample. V gene TRBV4-1 combines with J gene TRBJ1-1, with a tentative D call TRBD1 (6 bases). Germline CDR1 MGHRA, CDR2 YSYEKL. The V end lost 4 bases, the J end lost 7 bases, and 16 bases lay between the germline ends. The CDR3 consists of 14 residues. CDR3 nucleotides: TGCGCCAGCAGCCCCGAGCGACAGGACTTTGAAGCTTTCTTT. This encodes CASSPERQDFEAFF.

As regards this clone: One end of the junction is discordant with germline, which a read error may explain. The rearrangement joins TRBV24-1 to TRBJ1-2; D might be TRBD1 (6 bases). Looked up from germline, CDR1 is KGHDR and CDR2 is SFDVKD. This CDR3 has 13 amino acids. The CDR3, as DNA: TGTGCCACCAGTGATGGTACAGGGACCCGCTTAGGCTTC. Residues: CATSDGTGTRLGF.

This sequence joins TRBV5-8 and TRBJ1-1; TRBD1 agrees at 10 bases. The CDR3 has 16 amino acids. V dropped 5 bases and J dropped 0; count of bases not matched to a gene: 7. From germline, CDR1 is SGHTS and CDR2 YDEGEE. The CDR3 region is CASSLGQGILNTEAFF. The CDR3, as DNA: TGTGCCAGCAGTCTGGGACAGGGGATTTTGAACACTGAAGCTTTCTTT.

The rearrangement joins TRBV11-2 to TRBJ1-5; possible D gene TRBD1, 6 bases. The CDR3 is 16 amino acids. Germline CDR1 reads SGHAT; CDR2 reads FQNNGV. Trimming took off 5 bases at V and 3 bases at J, with 17 bases between the two ends. CDR3 sequence (DNA): TGTGCCAGCAGCGAACAGGGTGGATTGAACAATCAGCCCCAGCATTTT. Translated, it gives CASSEQGGLNNQPQHF.

This rearrangement joins TRBV19 to TRBJ2-2, with D perhaps TRBD1 or TRBD2 (5 bases each). The CDR3 has 15 residues. With 10 bases removed from V and 4 bases from J, the gap between germline ends came to 19 bases. Germline V gives CDR1 LNHDA, CDR2 SQIVND (reference sequence). The CDR3 spells CAIQRGPRGTGELFF. In nucleotides, the CDR3 is TGTGCCATCCAGAGGGGCCCAAGGGGCACCGGGGAGCTGTTTTTT.

The V gene is TRBV7-3, the J gene TRBJ1-2; D might be TRBD1 (5 bases). V lost 5 bases, J lost 0 bases, and 13 bases lay in between. The CDR3 is 15 amino acids. Germline values: CDR1 SGHTA, CDR2 FQGTGA. The CDR3 here is CASSPTGGTNYGYTF. As DNA, the CDR3 is TGTGCCAGCAGCCCCACGGGGGGTACTAACTATGGCTACACCTTC.

This chain joins TRBV19 and TRBJ1-6; 9 bases fit TRBD1. V gave up 8 bases and J gave up 10 bases; unmatched junction bases: 9. CDR3 length: 14 residues. Germline V gives CDR1 LNHDA, CDR2 SQIVND (reference sequence). The CDR3: CASGVGQGDSPLHF. In nucleotides, the CDR3 is TGTGCCAGTGGAGTGGGACAGGGAGACTCACCCCTCCACTTT.

The chain is built from TRBV5-4 and TRBJ1-1; perhaps TRBD1 as D (6 bases). This CDR3 region has 14 residues. V dropped 0 bases and J dropped 4 bases, with 10 bases sitting between them. Germline values: CDR1 SGHNT, CDR2 YYREEE (reference sequence). CDR3 residues: CASSLGRTATEAFF. In DNA form, the CDR3 reads TGTGCCAGCAGCTTGGGTAGGACAGCCACTGAAGCTTTCTTT.

The V gene is TRBV6-7, the J gene TRBJ1-1, with TRBD1 identical over 7 bases. TRBV6-7 qualifies as an ORF whose function is uncertain. This CDR3 has 14 residues. V lost 7 bases and J lost 1; bases outside the gene matches: 6. Written as DNA, the CDR3 is TGTGCCAGCATCACGACAGGGACGAACACTGAAGCTTTCTTT. It is translated as CASITTGTNTEAFF.

This clone was observed a few times. V gene TRBV19 combines with J gene TRBJ1-5; TRBD1 agrees at 7 bases. The CDR3 extends over 15 amino acids. Germline CDR1 reads LNHDA; CDR2 reads SQIVND (reference sequence). V lost 8 bases, J lost 2 bases, and 9 bases stayed unmatched. This CDR3 reads CASSTGQVGNQPQHF. In DNA form, the CDR3 reads TGTGCCAGTTCGACCGGACAGGTTGGCAATCAGCCCCAGCATTTT.

V is TRBV15 and J is TRBJ1-4, with 7 bases fitting TRBD1. CDR3 length: 14 amino acids. With 3 bases clipped from V and 8 bases from J, the junction kept 6 bases outside the gene matches. The germline V gene has CDR1 LNHNV and CDR2 YYDKDF (reference sequence). The CDR3 loop is CATSSPTGDEKLFF. CDR3 nucleotide sequence: TGTGCCACCAGCAGCCCAACAGGGGACGAAAAACTGTTTTTT.

This chain joins TRBV24-1 and TRBJ1-2, with D uncertain. The CDR3 sequence is 11 residues long. Germline values: CDR1 KGHDR, CDR2 SFDVKD. V was cut by 6 bases and J by 4 bases, with 5 bases left in between. The chain's CDR3 is CATSTPYGYTF. The DNA for the CDR3 is TGTGCCACCAGTACCCCCTATGGCTACACCTTC.

This clone was seen more than once but under ten times. This chain joins TRBV6-2 or TRBV6-3 and TRBJ2-5, with TRBD1 identical over 7 bases. The CDR3 spans 15 residues. Trimming removed 2 bases from V and 4 bases from J; junction bases left unmatched: 7. The germline CDR1 and CDR2 sequences are MNHEY and SVGEGT. The CDR3 DNA follows: TGTGCCAGCAGTTACAACTCACAGGGGCTAGAGACCCAGTACTTC. Amino acid sequence: CASSYNSQGLETQYF.

The rearrangement joins TRBV27 to TRBJ2-6; 9 nucleotides align to TRBD1. CDR3 size: 18 residues. With 2 bases clipped from V and 0 bases from J, the junction kept 5 bases outside the gene matches. Germline V gene data show CDR1 as MNHEY and CDR2 as SMNVEV (reference sequence). The CDR3 coding sequence is TGTGCCAGCAGTTTAGCCGGGACAGGGACCTCTGGGGCCAACGTCCTGACTTTC. Translating gives CASSLAGTGTSGANVLTF. The full variable domain, completed using reference TRBV27 and TRBJ2-6, is EAQVTQNPRYLITVTGKKLTVTCSQNMNHEYMSWYRQDPGLGLRQIYYSMNVEVTDKGDVPEGYKVSRKEKRNFPLILESPSPNQTSLYFCASSLAGTGTSGANVLTFGAGSRLTVL.

This clone has more than one count but fewer than ten. The CDR3 bases are TGTGCCAGCAGCCTAATTAAAGGGTACGAGCAGTACTTC. Protein sequence: CASSLIKGYEQYF. V usage is TRBV7-3 and J usage is TRBJ2-7; D is undetermined. Trimming cost V 5 bases and J 4 bases, with 12 bases left between them. The CDR3 is made up of 13 amino acids. Germline assignment: CDR1 SGHTA and CDR2 FQGTGA.

The chain has TRBV28 and TRBJ1-1; weak D call: TRBD1 (5 bases). CDR1 MDHEN and CDR2 SYDVKM come from the germline V gene. This CDR3 is 15 amino acids long. V lost 7 bases and J lost 5, with 20 bases in between. The CDR3 sequence: CASTLGGTPRTEAFF. CDR3 coding DNA: TGTGCCAGCACCCTGGGCGGGACTCCTCGGACTGAAGCTTTCTTT. The variable domain in full, completed from reference TRBV28 and TRBJ1-1, reads DVKVTQSSRYLVKRTGEKVFLECVQDMDHENMFWYRQDPGLGLRLIYFSYDVKMKEKGDIPEGYSVSREKKERFSLILESASTNQTSMYLCASTLGGTPRTEAFFGQGTRLTVV.

CDR3 sequence (DNA): TGCGCCAGCAGTGGCGTCGGTGGTCCCTACGAGCAGTACTTC. Amino acid sequence: CASSGVGGPYEQYF. The J gene is TRBJ2-7, the V gene TRBV10-2; D gene uncertain. The germline V and J ends were trimmed by 4 bases and 2 bases, with 12 bases remaining between them. This CDR3 spans 14 amino acids. CDR1 and CDR2 from the germline V gene are WSHSY and SAAADI.

V is TRBV6-2 or TRBV6-3 and J is TRBJ2-3; tentatively, D is TRBD2 (6 bases). Trimming removed 5 bases at V and 2 bases at J, with 14 bases between. In germline, CDR1 is MNHEY, CDR2 SVGEGT. This CDR3 has 15 amino acids. Written as DNA, the CDR3 is TGTGCCAGCAGTCCGTGGGCGGGATTCACAGATACGCAGTATTTT. Translating it yields CASSPWAGFTDTQYF.